This T cell receptor (beta chain) came from a study of T cell changes during pregnancy in multiple sclerosis. V dropped 4 bases and J dropped 4 bases, with 11 bases sitting between them. In germline, CDR1 is MGHRA, CDR2 YSYEKL. This CDR3 contains 14 residues. This table comes from immunoSEQ multiplex PCR, and its TCRdb copy is limited to in-frame clones, with some not included. The top ten clones hold over 1.5% of a sample with about 77,000 clones, around nine tenths of them seen once. The chain couples TRBV4-1 to TRBJ2-1; D might be TRBD1 (6 bases). Specimen: peripheral blood, collected before pregnancy. This TCR came from a female donor with multiple sclerosis, enrolled in a pregnancy study. The CDR3 region has the DNA TGCGCCAGCAGCCCCGTACAGGGTTACAATGAGCAGTTCTTC. It encodes CASSPVQGYNEQFF.